This record concerns one T cell receptor (beta chain) sequence. Its antigen remains unidentified. No base quality information exists; no much larger clone differs at one position. Inclusive of the bounding cysteine and phenylalanine, the CDR3 is 15 residues long. Only the CDR3 DNA is retained, 45 bases long and in frame from the first base. The germline V gene yields SGDLS for CDR1 and YYNGEE for CDR2. V and J are truncated by 0 bases and 4 bases respectively, leaving an intervening sequence of 13 bases. The cohort consisted of 666 healthy bone marrow donors. Cohort members were all nominally healthy when sampled, although unrecorded immune exposures were likely present. The donor tested CMV seropositive and was one of the 289 seropositive cohort members. Each donor provided a peripheral blood sample, and peripheral blood mononuclear cells were used for TCR beta sequencing. Genomic DNA was extracted from the blood cell samples with the Qiagen DNeasy Blood Extraction Kit.

The data were obtained in a study of cytomegalovirus exposure and HLA in healthy donors (dated by TCRdb to about 2017). About the full investigation: In an earlier analysis of approximately 500 of the donors, 276 Gb of sequence data and 120 million or so unique TCR beta sequences from 180 million or so T cells were reported. Donor age, sex, ethnicity and CMV serostatus were collected together with the repertoire data. Class I and class II HLA loci were covered by the typing at four-digit resolution. A later analysis re-examined previously published TCR beta repertoires from roughly 720 donors and added high-resolution HLA genotyping to investigate patterns of TCR occurrence. Because of strong linkage in the cohort, roughly five DR-DQ haplotypes were treated as single units for association and clustering. Among the roughly 410 genotyped donors, around 79% belonged to the genetic ancestry cluster associated with self-reported Caucasian donors. The number of typed donors differed by locus: about 620-640 for A, B, C, DRB1 and DQB1; 500 to 550 for DQA1; fewer than 610 for DPA1; and 450 to 480 for DPB1. In a later genetic analysis, genome-wide SNP genotypes for about three fifths of the 666 donors were used, and that subset was treated as a discovery cohort. Every discovery cohort repertoire had been produced on one sequencing platform. The aim of the study was to test whether cataloging public T cell receptors could identify signatures of past pathogen exposure. To decide whether each TCR beta V gene segment behaved as functional or pseudogenic, an earlier analysis of 587 of the donors relied on high-throughput TCR beta sequencing. High-throughput TCR immunosequencing, statistical association of individual TCRs with disease status, and machine learning were combined to predict cytomegalovirus infection status. The study used immunosequencing to profile the T cell repertoires of 670 or so subjects and linked those repertoires to cytomegalovirus serostatus. A separate validation cohort of roughly 130 different subjects was used in addition to the roughly 700-subject first cohort. An early release covering roughly 600 HLA-typed donors comprised about 290 gigabases of sequencing data and around 80 million unique TCR sequences. Among some 400 genotyped donors of the cohort, an average of roughly 230,000 unique TCR beta nucleotide sequences was sequenced per donor, of which about 18% were non-productive. The later analysis used no new phenotypic data to find candidate immune exposures, relying instead on TCR beta sequences and their occurrence across donors.

Study-level results and caveats: Three of the identified cytomegalovirus-associated TCR beta chains were confirmed in vitro to be specific for cytomegalovirus antigens. A total of some 180 TCR beta chains were listed by the study as associated with cytomegalovirus. The presence/absence analyses assumed that sequencing depth was roughly uniform across donors, and that assumption may not be true. Several of the top co-occurrence clusters appeared to be linked to parvovirus B19, influenza, CMV and Epstein-Barr virus, according to a later analysis. Immune exposure information for the cohort was limited to CMV serostatus. In both the original and validation cohorts, the classifier was reported to diagnose cytomegalovirus status with high specificity and sensitivity. Linkage disequilibrium might explain the correlated functional status among segregating V segments, but an unknown experimental factor could not be excluded. The authors suggested that the approach could potentially be generalized to other disease states and immunological phenotypes. Only TCR beta chains were sequenced in this cohort, and the absence of alpha or paired-chain data limited detectable features. Compared with the roughly 700-donor mean, donors in an Asian-associated ancestry cluster had fewer N-insertions in productive TCRs, according to a later genetic analysis. A further reported finding was that TCR beta sequences accurately predicted the HLA-A and HLA-B alleles for most subjects in the first cohort. Because HLA typing was unavailable for some donors at each locus, only the typed subset was used in association tests. A later analysis found that HLA-associated TCR beta chains were more clonally expanded and had lower generation probabilities than equally common non-associated chains. An association between a missense DCLRE1C variant and V-gene and J-gene trimming of TCR beta chains was found in a later genetic analysis and replicated in an independent cohort. In a later analysis, TCR association rates were found to vary across HLA loci, with the most associated TCRs seen for DRB1 alleles and the fewest for HLA-C alleles. Specific HLA alleles were associated with 16,951 TCR beta sequences at a false discovery rate of 0.05 in a later analysis. In a later analysis, most CMV-associated TCR beta chains were found to appear HLA-restricted, with HLA associations seemingly driven largely by CMV exposure. Across donors, most TCR sequences were observed very rarely, whereas some public TCRs were present in many individuals. A cluster of highly shared sequence variants was judged likely to represent a technical artifact of the sequencing pipeline. In an earlier analysis of approximately 590 of the donors, most TCR beta V segments appeared in productive rearrangements about 87% or about 30% of the time, broadly matching IMGT annotations. Assigning TCR associations to individual alleles was difficult when HLA alleles, especially DR and DQ, strongly co-occurred. The 87-base-pair reads could not distinguish some IMGT-functional V segments, including TRBV6-2 and TRBV6-3, so those segments were excluded. Over 15 rarely observed V segments, including chromosome 9 orphons, were excluded from the earlier analysis of about 610 of the donors because counts were too low.

The library was made by the immunoSEQ multiplex PCR assay. For the multiplex PCR, a mixture combining 60 forward primers for TCR Vbeta segments and 13 reverse primers for TCR Jbeta segments was used. The CDR3 region of rearranged TCR beta genes was amplified from genomic DNA with a multiplex PCR assay. The Illumina HiSeq System was used to sequence the amplified TCR beta libraries as 87-base-pair reads. Under the source paper's analysis protocol: A later analysis tallied 75 million to 95 million unique TCR beta chains across the approximately 670 repertoires, and around 12 million of those chains were shared by two or more donors. Raw reads were error-corrected and collapsed into unique sequences with a nearest-neighbor algorithm that merged closely related sequences to remove PCR and sequencing errors. Alignment of CDR3 sequences to IMGT reference sequences was used to assign V, D and J gene segments. For a sequence to be retained, at least a six-nucleotide match to both a V gene segment and a J gene segment was required. Rearrangements were classified as productive when the CDR3 lacked stop codons and remained in frame with V and J, and all other rearrangements were classified as non-productive. Following IMGT convention, CDR3 was defined as the stretch from the second conserved V-encoded cysteine to the conserved J-encoded phenylalanine. The earlier analysis of about 570 of the donors excluded any sequence lacking an unambiguous match to a single V gene segment. An earlier analysis of 550 to 650 of the donors classified V segments as functional when productive rearrangements were above 56.7% and as segregating when the standard deviation between donors was above 5%. A statistical classification framework was developed to diagnose cytomegalovirus status using the catalog of TCR beta chain sequences. V and J gene assignment, in a later analysis, came from comparing TCR nucleotide sequences with IMGT/GENE-DB human TR gene sequences. The TCRdist pipeline was used in a later analysis to assign CDR3 sequences and most-parsimonious VDJ recombination scenarios. In a later analysis, each TCR beta chain was defined by its CDR3 amino acid sequence together with its V-gene family, and reads lacking a unique V-gene family were excluded. In a later analysis, a few hundred highly shared, low-generation-probability nucleotide sequences were removed to address suspected cross-contamination and a sequencing artifact. A later analysis calculated a clonal expansion index for each public chain from normalized within-repertoire ranks of inferred template counts. In a later analysis, generation probabilities were computed using a VDJ recombination model fitted to out-of-frame rearrangements, and the results were checked against IGoR. A later analysis scored TCR-TCR, TCR-HLA and TCR-CMV co-occurrence with hypergeometric tests, applying a repertoire-size bias correction to TCR pairs. A later analysis estimated false discovery rates by permuting HLA or CMV assignments 20 times. In a later analysis, co-occurring TCRs were grouped with DBSCAN, and TCRdist sequence similarity was added when clustering was performed within HLA-allele-positive subsets. Repertoires with fewer than 30,000 or more than 120,000 public chains, plus five repertoires with anomalous nucleotide sharing, were excluded from co-occurrence clustering. TCRdb mirrors the immuneACCESS table, restricted to in-frame sequences. Some clones are absent from its copies; in checked studies, under half trace to an unresolved V gene, and the reason for the others is unknown. V, J and clone size are taken as reported in that table, and D and trimming were inferred from the DNA itself. The sample table records 86,000 or so clones; around 79% of these occur just once. The top ten clonotypes cover roughly 14% of the sample.

This clonotype originated in a woman in her forties in good health and CMV-seropositive. Sequencing was done on a sample of PBMCs. The chain is assembled from TRBV9 and TRBJ1-2, with TRBD1 as a weak D call on 5 bases. The CDR3 loop reads CASSVGTLSSYGYTF. The DNA is as follows: TGTGCCAGCAGCGTAGGGACACTCTCCTCCTATGGCTACACCTTC.